This TCR beta chain was recovered during a study of T-cell reconstitution after alpha-beta-depleted transplantation in children. The CDR3 sequence is 15 residues long. CDR1 and CDR2 from the germline V gene are MNHEY and SVGEGT. Trimming stripped 4 bases from V and 0 bases from J, with 10 bases between. Preparation of the TCRbeta library was carried out with unique molecular identifiers. TCRdb reanalysed the PCR reads using MiXCR and keeps one entry per CDR3 protein. Here the sample spans 490,000 or so distinct CDR3 sequences, 9.5% to 15% being singletons. The clonotype comes from a human donor who donated a stem cell graft to a child with combined immunodeficiency. This sequence joins TRBV6-2 or TRBV6-3 and TRBJ2-1; no clear D. The specimen comprised PBMCs from the stem cell graft donor, sampled from the stem cell graft. In DNA form, the CDR3 reads TGTGCCAGCAGTTCCTTCCTGAGCTCCTACAATGAGCAGTTCTTC. Amino acid sequence: CASSSFLSSYNEQFF.